A single sample gave rise to the 24 T cell receptor beta chains below, sequenced in a study of T cell clones after liver transplantation. Clones were read by immunoSEQ multiplex PCR, and TCRdb kept only the in-frame ones, dropping some. The data hold about 74,000 clones, with about four fifths observed a single time. Sequenced here: CD4+ T cells from blood, sampled before liver transplant. The origin of the receptors is a human donor who received a liver transplant.

V usage is TRBV11-3 and J usage is TRBJ2-3, with D unclear. Germline lookup yields CDR1 SGHNT and CDR2 YENEEA. V was shortened by 1 base and J by 3 bases, with 8 bases between the two germline ends. The CDR3 is 14 amino acids. The CDR3 reads CASSLGLGTDTQYF. For the CDR3, the DNA is TGTGCCAGCAGCTTAGGGCTGGGTACAGATACGCAGTATTTT.

V gene TRBV4-3 combines with J gene TRBJ2-1; D tentatively fits TRBD1 or TRBD2 (6 bases each). Trimming took 0 bases from V and 10 from J, leaving 13 bases between them. The CDR3 sequence is 14 residues long. CDR1 LGHNA and CDR2 YSLEER come from the germline V gene. This CDR3 is CASSQEGEGGEQFF. CDR3 nucleotide sequence: TGCGCCAGCAGCCAAGAGGGAGAGGGGGGCGAGCAGTTCTTC.

V gene TRBV7-2 combines with J gene TRBJ2-5; D is unclear. Germline V CDR1 and CDR2: SGHTA, FQGNSA. The CDR3 contains 14 residues. V was pared by 4 bases and J by 5 bases, with 14 bases between. The CDR3 protein is CASSSGFRRETQYF. The CDR3, as DNA: TGTGCCAGCAGCTCCGGATTTAGACGGGAGACCCAGTACTTC.

The V gene is TRBV7-2, the J gene TRBJ1-2, with 8 bases fitting TRBD1. The CDR3 extends over 16 amino acids. J lost 6 bases, V lost 1 base, and 10 bases had no gene match. Germline CDR1 and CDR2: SGHTA and FQGNSA. Written as DNA, the CDR3 is TGTGCCAGCAGCTTAGAGGTTGGGCAGGGGGCGCATGGCTACACCTTC. Amino acid sequence: CASSLEVGQGAHGYTF. The full variable domain, completed using reference TRBV7-2 and TRBJ1-2, is GAGVSQSPSNKVTEKGKDVELRCDPISGHTALYWYRQSLGQGLEFLIYFQGNSAPDKSGLPSDRFSAERTGGSVSTLTIQRTQQEDSAVYLCASSLEVGQGAHGYTFGSGTRLTVV.

This chain links TRBV27 with TRBJ2-2, with 8 bases matching TRBD1. CDR1 is MNHEY, CDR2 SMNVEV, per germline (reference sequence). This CDR3 has 15 residues. V lost 5 bases to trimming and J lost 4 bases; unmatched junction nucleotides: 6. CDR3 bases: TGTGCCAGCAGTCTTGGACAGGGCTTCACCGGGGAGCTGTTTTTT. Amino acid sequence: CASSLGQGFTGELFF.

J is TRBJ2-2 and V is TRBV5-1, with D possibly being TRBD1 (6 bases). This CDR3 is built from 13 residues. V lost 4 bases, J lost 7 bases, and 11 bases lay in between. Germline-derived CDR1 and CDR2 are SGHRS and YFSETQ. CDR3 in amino acids: CASSLTGYGELFF. The CDR3 region has the DNA TGCGCCAGCAGCCTCACAGGGTACGGGGAGCTGTTTTTT.

The V call is TRBV28, the J call TRBJ2-1; D remains ambiguous. Germline values: CDR1 MDHEN, CDR2 SYDVKM. V shed 5 bases and J shed 2 bases, with 10 bases lying between them. This CDR3 has 14 residues. The CDR3, as DNA: TGTGCCAGCAGTGCCCAGACACCCTACAATGAGCAGTTCTTC. It encodes CASSAQTPYNEQFF.

The J gene is TRBJ1-2, the V gene TRBV2; possibly TRBD1 for D (6 bases). The CDR3 length is 15 residues. Between the trimmed V and J ends, which lost 4 bases and 4 bases, there was a span of 16 bases. The germline V gene encodes CDR1 SNHLY and CDR2 FYNNEI. Here the CDR3 DNA reads TGTGCCAGCAGTGTCGACAGGACCACACCCTATGGCTACACCTTC. Translating gives CASSVDRTTPYGYTF. The full variable domain, with the rest looked up from reference TRBV2 and TRBJ1-2, is EPEVTQTPSHQVTQMGQEVILRCVPISNHLYFYWYRQILGQKVEFLVSFYNNEISEKSEIFDDQFSVERPDGSNFTLKIRSTKLEDSAMYFCASSVDRTTPYGYTFGSGTRLTVV.

J is TRBJ2-5 and V is TRBV11-3; TRBD2 aligns across 13 bases. The CDR3 runs 15 residues. CDR1 is SGHNT and CDR2 is YENEEA in the germline V gene. V was pared by 6 bases and J by 4 bases, with 5 bases of the junction left unmatched. The DNA for the CDR3 is TGTGCCAGCAGTAGAACTAGCGGGAGGGGAGAGACCCAGTACTTC. Translation gives CASSRTSGRGETQYF.

The V gene is TRBV11-2, the J gene TRBJ1-4; 7 bases map to TRBD1. Germline V gene sequence: CDR1 SGHAT, CDR2 FQNNGV. The CDR3 runs 13 residues. Germline trimming cut 4 bases from V and 12 bases from J; bases unmatched to any gene: 8. Here the CDR3 reads CASSSLRGTELFF. In nucleotides, the CDR3 is TGTGCCAGCAGCTCACTGAGGGGGACAGAACTGTTTTTT.

This clone was observed once. The V and J genes are TRBV14 and TRBJ1-3; 9 nucleotides agree with TRBD1. Losses at the gene ends were 5 bases for V and 2 bases for J; bases not matched to a gene: 7. CDR3 length: 16 amino acids. Germline CDR1 and CDR2: SGHDN and FVKESK. CDR3 coding DNA: TGTGCCAGCAGCTCAAGACAGGGGGTGACTGGAAACACCATATATTTT. This gives the protein CASSSRQGVTGNTIYF.

Only a few counts were recorded for this clone. The chain combines TRBV19 with TRBJ1-1; no clear D gene. The CDR3 extends over 13 amino acids. Germline V gene lookup returns CDR1 LNHDA and CDR2 SQIVND (reference sequence). V dropped 5 bases and J dropped 3 bases, with 10 bases sitting between them. CDR3 sequence reads: CASSRGWHTEAFF. The CDR3 bases are TGTGCCAGTAGTCGAGGGTGGCACACTGAAGCTTTCTTT.

The chain uses TRBV5-1 and TRBJ2-7; D gene ambiguous. The CDR3 runs 12 residues. The germline V and J ends were trimmed by 0 bases and 12 bases, with 13 bases remaining between them. Germline V gene data show CDR1 as SGHRS and CDR2 as YFSETQ. The CDR3 reads CASSLEETVMYF. As DNA, the CDR3 is TGCGCCAGCAGCTTGGAGGAAACTGTTATGTACTTC.

CDR3 amino acids: CASSLDRGIYNEQFF. CDR3 in DNA: TGTGCCAGCAGCTTGGACAGGGGCATATACAATGAGCAGTTCTTC. The chain combines TRBV5-5 with TRBJ2-1; 7 nucleotides align to TRBD1. The CDR3 consists of 15 residues. V trimming: 0 bases; J trimming: 4 bases; junction bases outside the gene matches: 4. The V gene's germline CDR1 is SGHKS and CDR2 YYEKEE (reference sequence). The full variable domain, its missing parts supplied by reference TRBV5-5 and TRBJ2-1, is DAGVTQSPTHLIKTRGQQVTLRCSPISGHKSVSWYQQVLGQGPQFIFQYYEKEERGRGNFPDRFSARQFPNYSSELNVNALLLGDSALYLCASSLDRGIYNEQFFGPGTRLTVL.

This clone was counted a few times. V usage is TRBV7-6 and J usage is TRBJ2-7; D is perhaps TRBD1 or TRBD2 (6 bases each). The length of the CDR3 is 15 residues. Trimming removed 1 base from V and 7 bases from J, with 17 bases in between. Germline V gene sequence: CDR1 SGHVS, CDR2 FNYEAQ. CDR3 nucleotides: TGTGCCAGCAGCTTAGAGGGTTTGGGGGGCCGAGAGCAGTACTTC. It yields the protein CASSLEGLGGREQYF.

This clone was observed a few times. CDR3 sequence (DNA): TGTGCCAGTAGTATACAACAGGGGGCCTACGAGCAGTACTTC. This encodes CASSIQQGAYEQYF. This chain uses TRBV19 with TRBJ2-7; 8 nucleotides line up with TRBD1. The V and J ends lost 2 bases and 2 bases, in that order; junction bases with no gene match: 2. From germline, CDR1 is LNHDA and CDR2 SQIVND (reference sequence). The CDR3 is 14 amino acids.

For this clone: Mismatch with germline at one junction end may stem from a read error. The CDR3 sequence is CASSSGPTYGYTF. In DNA, the CDR3 is TGTGCCAGCAGCTCGGGGCCTACCTATGGCTACACCTTC. The chain carries TRBV5-1 and TRBJ1-2, with D possibly matching TRBD1 (5 bases). Looked up from germline, CDR1 is SGHRS and CDR2 is YFSETQ. The CDR3 is made up of 13 amino acids.

This clone was observed once. The chain links TRBV7-8 to TRBJ2-2, with 12 bases identical to TRBD2. The CDR3 sequence is 17 residues long. Germline values: CDR1 SGHVS, CDR2 FQNEAQ. V lost 3 bases to trimming and J lost 5 bases; unmatched junction nucleotides: 7. The DNA of the CDR3 is TGTGCCAGCAGCTTGAGACTAGCGGGAGTGAGAACCGGGGAGCTGTTTTTT. Its translation: CASSLRLAGVRTGELFF. Full variable domain (missing parts from reference TRBV7-8 and TRBJ2-2): GAGVSQSPRYKVAKRGQDVALRCDPISGHVSLFWYQQALGQGPEFLTYFQNEAQLDKSGLPSDRFFAERPEGSVSTLKIQRTQQEDSAVYLCASSLRLAGVRTGELFFGEGSRLTVL.

This chain connects TRBV6-1 to TRBJ1-4; TRBD1 aligns across 8 bases. The CDR3 contains 17 residues. Germline V gene sequence: CDR1 MNHNS, CDR2 SASEGT. Trimming took 0 bases from V and 9 from J; bases not matched to a gene: 12. CDR3 in DNA: TGTGCCAGCAGTGAAGCCTATGGACAGGGCGATAGGAAAAAACTGTTTTTT. It codes for CASSEAYGQGDRKKLFF.

The CDR3 DNA follows: TGTGCCAGCAGGAGAAGCGGGAACACCGGGGAGCTGTTTTTT. Amino acid sequence: CASRRSGNTGELFF. The genes are TRBV6-5 and TRBJ2-2; a possible D gene is TRBD2 (5 bases). Trimming stripped 6 bases from V and 1 base from J, with 9 bases between. CDR1 is MNHEY and CDR2 is SVGAGI in the germline V gene. The length of the CDR3 is 14 residues.

The chain has TRBV29-1 and TRBJ1-4, with 7 bases fitting TRBD1. The V gene end was trimmed by 7 bases and the J gene end by 7 bases; junction bases not matched to a gene: 9. This CDR3 has 13 residues. The germline V gene has CDR1 SQVTM and CDR2 ANQGSEA. DNA of the CDR3: TGCAGCGCTGGGGCCAGGGGGGGTGAAAAACTGTTTTTT. Translation: CSAGARGGEKLFF.

The J gene is TRBJ2-5, the V gene TRBV5-1; TRBD1 might be the D (6 bases). The V gene lost 2 bases and the J gene lost 2 bases, with 10 bases spanning the gap. The CDR3 covers 14 residues. The germline V gene encodes CDR1 SGHRS and CDR2 YFSETQ. DNA for the CDR3: TGCGCCAGCAGCTTAGGACAGAATCAAGAGACCCAGTACTTC. It yields the protein CASSLGQNQETQYF.

The J gene is TRBJ2-5, the V gene TRBV5-1; D is uncertain. CDR1 is SGHRS, CDR2 YFSETQ, per germline. V was cut by 6 bases and J by 2 bases, with 14 bases left in between. CDR3 length equals 14 residues. The CDR3 region is CASTLDTTQETQYF. DNA for the CDR3: TGCGCCAGCACCCTAGACACGACACAAGAGACCCAGTACTTC. The full variable domain, completed using reference TRBV5-1 and TRBJ2-5, is KAGVTQTPRYLIKTRGQQVTLSCSPISGHRSVSWYQQTPGQGLQFLFEYFSETQRNKGNFPGRFSGRQFSNSRSEMNVSTLELGDSALYLCASTLDTTQETQYFGPGTRLLVL.

The chain recombines TRBV29-1 with TRBJ1-1, with D possibly TRBD1 on 5 matching bases. The V gene's germline CDR1 is SQVTM and CDR2 ANQGSEA. The CDR3 consists of 12 residues. The V end lost 4 bases, the J end lost 6 bases, and 12 bases lay between the germline ends. The CDR3 is CSVVRATAEAFF. The DNA of the CDR3 is TGCAGCGTTGTGCGGGCGACAGCTGAAGCTTTCTTT. The full variable domain, with the rest looked up from reference TRBV29-1 and TRBJ1-1, is SAVISQKPSRDICQRGTSLTIQCQVDSQVTMMFWYRQQPGQSLTLIATANQGSEATYESGFVIDKFPISRPNLTFSTLTVSNMSPEDSSIYLCSVVRATAEAFFGQGTRLTVV.